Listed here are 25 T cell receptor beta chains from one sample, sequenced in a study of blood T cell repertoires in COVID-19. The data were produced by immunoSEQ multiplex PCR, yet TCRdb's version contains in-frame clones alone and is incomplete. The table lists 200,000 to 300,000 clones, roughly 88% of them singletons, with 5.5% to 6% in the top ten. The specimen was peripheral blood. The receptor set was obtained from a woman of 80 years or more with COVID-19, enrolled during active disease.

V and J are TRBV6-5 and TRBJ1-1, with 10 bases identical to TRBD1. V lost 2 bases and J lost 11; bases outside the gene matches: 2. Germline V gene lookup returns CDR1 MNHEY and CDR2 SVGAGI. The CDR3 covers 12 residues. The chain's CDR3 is CASSYPGQGAFF. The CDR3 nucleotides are TGTGCCAGCAGTTACCCGGGACAGGGGGCTTTCTTT.

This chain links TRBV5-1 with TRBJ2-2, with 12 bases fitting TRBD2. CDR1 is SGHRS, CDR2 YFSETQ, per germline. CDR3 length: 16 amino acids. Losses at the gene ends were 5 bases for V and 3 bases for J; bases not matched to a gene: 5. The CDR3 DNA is TGCGCCAGCAGGGCTAGCGGGGGGGCCGACACCGGGGAGCTGTTTTTT. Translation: CASRASGGADTGELFF. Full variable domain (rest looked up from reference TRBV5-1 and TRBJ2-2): KAGVTQTPRYLIKTRGQQVTLSCSPISGHRSVSWYQQTPGQGLQFLFEYFSETQRNKGNFPGRFSGRQFSNSRSEMNVSTLELGDSALYLCASRASGGADTGELFFGEGSRLTVL.

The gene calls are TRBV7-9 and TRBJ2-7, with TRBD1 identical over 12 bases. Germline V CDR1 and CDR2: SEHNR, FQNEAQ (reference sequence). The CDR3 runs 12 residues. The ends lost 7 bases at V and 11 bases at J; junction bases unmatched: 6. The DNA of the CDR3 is TGTGCCAGCACCGGGACAGGGGGCGATAAGTACTTC. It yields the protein CASTGTGGDKYF.

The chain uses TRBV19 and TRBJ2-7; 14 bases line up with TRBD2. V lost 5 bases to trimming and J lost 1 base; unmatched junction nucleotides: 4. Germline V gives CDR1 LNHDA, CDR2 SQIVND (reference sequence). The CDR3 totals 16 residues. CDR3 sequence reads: CASSARTSGGSYEQYV. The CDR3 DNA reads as TGTGCCAGTAGTGCCCGGACTAGCGGGGGGTCCTACGAGCAGTACGTC.

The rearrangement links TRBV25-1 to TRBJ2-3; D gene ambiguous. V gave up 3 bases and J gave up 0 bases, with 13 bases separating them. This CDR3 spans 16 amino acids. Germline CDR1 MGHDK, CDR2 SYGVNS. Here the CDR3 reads CASSEAVSPSTDTQYF. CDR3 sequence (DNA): TGTGCCAGCAGTGAGGCGGTATCCCCTAGCACAGATACGCAGTATTTT.

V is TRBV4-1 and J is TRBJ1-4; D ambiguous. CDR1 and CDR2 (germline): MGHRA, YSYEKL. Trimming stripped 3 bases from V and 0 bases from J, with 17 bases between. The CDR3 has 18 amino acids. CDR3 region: CASSQMRTFISTNEKLFF. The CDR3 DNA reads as TGCGCCAGCAGCCAGATGAGGACTTTCATATCAACTAATGAAAAACTGTTTTTT.

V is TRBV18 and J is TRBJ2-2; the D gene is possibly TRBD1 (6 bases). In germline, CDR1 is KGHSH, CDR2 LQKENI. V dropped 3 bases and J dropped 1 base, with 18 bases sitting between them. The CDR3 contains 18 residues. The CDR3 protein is CASSPLQGSIRNTGELFF. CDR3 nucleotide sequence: TGTGCCAGCTCACCGCTCCAGGGGTCTATTAGGAACACCGGGGAGCTGTTTTTT. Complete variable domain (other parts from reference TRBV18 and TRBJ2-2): NAGVMQNPRHLVRRRGQEARLRCSPMKGHSHVYWYRQLPEEGLKFMVYLQKENIIDESGMPKERFSAEFPKEGPSILRIQQVVRGDSAAYFCASSPLQGSIRNTGELFFGEGSRLTVL.

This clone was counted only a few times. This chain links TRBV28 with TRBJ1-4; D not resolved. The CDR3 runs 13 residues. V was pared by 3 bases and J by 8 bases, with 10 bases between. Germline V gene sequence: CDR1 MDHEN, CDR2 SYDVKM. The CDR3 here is CASSFGSQEKLFF. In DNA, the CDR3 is TGTGCCAGCAGTTTCGGGTCCCAAGAAAAACTGTTTTTT.

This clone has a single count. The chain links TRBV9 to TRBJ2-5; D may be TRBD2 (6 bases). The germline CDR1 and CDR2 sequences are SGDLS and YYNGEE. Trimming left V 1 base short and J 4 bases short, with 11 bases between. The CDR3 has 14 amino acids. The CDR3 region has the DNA TGTGCCAGCAGCGTATTCGGGGGTCGAGAGACCCAGTACTTC. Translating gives CASSVFGGRETQYF.

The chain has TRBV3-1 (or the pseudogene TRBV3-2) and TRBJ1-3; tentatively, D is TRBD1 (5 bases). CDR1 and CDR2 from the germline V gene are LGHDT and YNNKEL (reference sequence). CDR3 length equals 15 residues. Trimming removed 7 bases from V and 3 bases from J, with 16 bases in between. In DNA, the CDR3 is TGTGCCAGCACCCCCTCCGACAGCCGTGGAAACACCATATATTTT. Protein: CASTPSDSRGNTIYF.

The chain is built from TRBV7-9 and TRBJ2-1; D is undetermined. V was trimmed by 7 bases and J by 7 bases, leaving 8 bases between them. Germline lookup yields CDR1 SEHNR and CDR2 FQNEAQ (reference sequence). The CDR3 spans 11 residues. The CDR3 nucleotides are TGTGCCAGCACCTCAATGAATGAGCAGTTCTTC. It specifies CASTSMNEQFF.

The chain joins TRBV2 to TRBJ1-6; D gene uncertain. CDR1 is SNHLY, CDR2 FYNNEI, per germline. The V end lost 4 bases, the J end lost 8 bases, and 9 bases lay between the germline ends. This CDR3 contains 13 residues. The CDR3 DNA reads TGTGCCAGCAGTGTCCTCGAGGATTCACCCCTCCACTTT. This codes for CASSVLEDSPLHF.

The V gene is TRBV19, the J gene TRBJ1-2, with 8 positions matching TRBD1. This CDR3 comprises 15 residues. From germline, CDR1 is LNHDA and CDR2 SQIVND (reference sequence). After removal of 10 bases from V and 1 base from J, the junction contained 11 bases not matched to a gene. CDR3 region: CATWTGTNFNYGYTF. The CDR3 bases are TGTGCCACCTGGACAGGGACCAATTTTAACTATGGCTACACCTTC.

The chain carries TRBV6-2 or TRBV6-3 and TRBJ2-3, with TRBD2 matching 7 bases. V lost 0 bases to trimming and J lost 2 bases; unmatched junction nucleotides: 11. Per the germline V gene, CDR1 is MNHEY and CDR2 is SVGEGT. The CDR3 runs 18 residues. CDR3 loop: CASSYSKNGGDLTDTQYF. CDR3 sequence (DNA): TGTGCCAGCAGTTACTCGAAAAATGGGGGGGACCTCACAGATACGCAGTATTTT.

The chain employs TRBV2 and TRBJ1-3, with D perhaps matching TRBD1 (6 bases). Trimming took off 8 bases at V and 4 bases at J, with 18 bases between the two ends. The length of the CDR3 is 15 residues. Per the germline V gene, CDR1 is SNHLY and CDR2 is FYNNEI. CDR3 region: CASHLGGGPGNTIYF. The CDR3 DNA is TGTGCCAGCCACCTCGGGGGGGGCCCAGGAAACACCATATATTTT.

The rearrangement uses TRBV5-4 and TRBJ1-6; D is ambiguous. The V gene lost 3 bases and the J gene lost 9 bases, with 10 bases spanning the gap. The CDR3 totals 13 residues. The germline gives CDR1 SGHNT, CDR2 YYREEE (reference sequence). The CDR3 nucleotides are TGTGCCAGCAGCTCCCGAGGCTCTTCACCCCTCCACTTT. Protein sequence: CASSSRGSSPLHF.

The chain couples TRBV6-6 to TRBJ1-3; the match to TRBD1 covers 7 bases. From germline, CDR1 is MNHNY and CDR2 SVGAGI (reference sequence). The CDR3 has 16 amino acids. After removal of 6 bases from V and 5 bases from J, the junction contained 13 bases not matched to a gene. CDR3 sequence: CASRPPELTGRNTIYF. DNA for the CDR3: TGTGCCAGCAGGCCGCCCGAACTGACAGGGAGAAACACCATATATTTT.

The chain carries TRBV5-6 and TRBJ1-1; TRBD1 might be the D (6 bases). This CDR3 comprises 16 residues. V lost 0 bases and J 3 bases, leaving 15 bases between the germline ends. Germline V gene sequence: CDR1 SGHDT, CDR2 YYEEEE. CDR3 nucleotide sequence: TGTGCCAGCAGCTTGGTATCAGGGACAAGAGACACTGAAGCTTTCTTT. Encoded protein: CASSLVSGTRDTEAFF.

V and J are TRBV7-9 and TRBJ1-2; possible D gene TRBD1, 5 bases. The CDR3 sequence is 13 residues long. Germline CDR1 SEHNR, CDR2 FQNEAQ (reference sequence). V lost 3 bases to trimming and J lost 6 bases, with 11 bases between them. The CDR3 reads CASSFALGDGYTF. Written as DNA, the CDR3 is TGTGCCAGCAGCTTTGCCTTAGGGGATGGCTACACCTTC.

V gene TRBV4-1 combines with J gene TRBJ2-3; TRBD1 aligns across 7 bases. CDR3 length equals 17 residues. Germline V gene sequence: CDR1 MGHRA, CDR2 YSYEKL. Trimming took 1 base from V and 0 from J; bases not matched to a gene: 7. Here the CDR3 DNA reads TGCGCCAGCAGCCAAGGAAAAGGGGGCCGTAGCACAGATACGCAGTATTTT. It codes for CASSQGKGGRSTDTQYF.

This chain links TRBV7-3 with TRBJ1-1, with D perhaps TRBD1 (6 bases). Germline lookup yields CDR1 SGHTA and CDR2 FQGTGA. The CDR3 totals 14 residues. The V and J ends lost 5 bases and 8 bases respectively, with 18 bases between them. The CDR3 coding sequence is TGTGCCAGCAGCGCTCAGGGGATTTCGGCCGAAGCTTTCTTT. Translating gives CASSAQGISAEAFF.

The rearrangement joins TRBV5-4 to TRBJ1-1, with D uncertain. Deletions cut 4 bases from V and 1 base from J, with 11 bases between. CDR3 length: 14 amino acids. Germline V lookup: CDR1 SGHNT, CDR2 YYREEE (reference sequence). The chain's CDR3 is CASSELNRNTEAFF. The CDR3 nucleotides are TGTGCCAGCAGCGAGTTGAACAGGAACACTGAAGCTTTCTTT. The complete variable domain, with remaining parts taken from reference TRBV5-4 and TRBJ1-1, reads ETGVTQSPTHLIKTRGQQVTLRCSSQSGHNTVSWYQQALGQGPQFIFQYYREEENGRGNFPPRFSGLQFPNYSSELNVNALELDDSALYLCASSELNRNTEAFFGQGTRLTVV.

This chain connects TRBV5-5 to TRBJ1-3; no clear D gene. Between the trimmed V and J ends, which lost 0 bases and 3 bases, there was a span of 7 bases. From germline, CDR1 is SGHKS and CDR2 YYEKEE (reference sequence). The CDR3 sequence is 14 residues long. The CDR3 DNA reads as TGTGCCAGCAGCTTGGCCTTCGGTGGAAACACCATATATTTT. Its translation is CASSLAFGGNTIYF.

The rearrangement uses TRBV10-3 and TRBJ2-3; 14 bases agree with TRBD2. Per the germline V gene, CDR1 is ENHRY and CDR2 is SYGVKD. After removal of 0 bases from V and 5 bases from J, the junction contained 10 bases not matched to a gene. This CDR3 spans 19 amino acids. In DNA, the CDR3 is TGTGCCATCAGTGAGTCGATGGGACTAGCGGGGGCCGTGGGAGATACGCAGTATTTT. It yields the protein CAISESMGLAGAVGDTQYF.

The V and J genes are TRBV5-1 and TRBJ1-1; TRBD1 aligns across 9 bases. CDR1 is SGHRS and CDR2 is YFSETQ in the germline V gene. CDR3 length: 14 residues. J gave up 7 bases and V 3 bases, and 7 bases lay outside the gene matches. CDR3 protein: CASSYTGGAGEAFF. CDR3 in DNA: TGCGCCAGCAGCTACACAGGGGGCGCGGGTGAAGCTTTCTTT. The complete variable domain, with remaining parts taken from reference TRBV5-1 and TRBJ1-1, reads KAGVTQTPRYLIKTRGQQVTLSCSPISGHRSVSWYQQTPGQGLQFLFEYFSETQRNKGNFPGRFSGRQFSNSRSEMNVSTLELGDSALYLCASSYTGGAGEAFFGQGTRLTVV.